A single T cell receptor beta chain is shown here with its context. Living in under 30 US areas, the participants were between roughly 18 and 95 years of age. The CDR3 spans 14 residues. With 5 bases removed from V and 0 bases from J, the gap between germline ends came to 10 bases. From germline, CDR1 is MNHEY and CDR2 SMNVEV (reference sequence). The data originate from a study of blood T cell repertoires in COVID-19. TCRdb keeps only in-frame clones here, not all; method: immunoSEQ multiplex PCR. The data hold around 200,000 clones, with 75% to 90% observed a single time. The sequencing input was PBMCs or T cells enriched from blood (not recorded which). The chain uses TRBV27 and TRBJ1-1; D may be TRBD1 (6 bases). The source is a man in his forties or fifties who had recovered from COVID-19. In DNA, the CDR3 is TGTGCCAGCAGTCGGGACACGATGAACACTGAAGCTTTCTTT. This gives the protein CASSRDTMNTEAFF.